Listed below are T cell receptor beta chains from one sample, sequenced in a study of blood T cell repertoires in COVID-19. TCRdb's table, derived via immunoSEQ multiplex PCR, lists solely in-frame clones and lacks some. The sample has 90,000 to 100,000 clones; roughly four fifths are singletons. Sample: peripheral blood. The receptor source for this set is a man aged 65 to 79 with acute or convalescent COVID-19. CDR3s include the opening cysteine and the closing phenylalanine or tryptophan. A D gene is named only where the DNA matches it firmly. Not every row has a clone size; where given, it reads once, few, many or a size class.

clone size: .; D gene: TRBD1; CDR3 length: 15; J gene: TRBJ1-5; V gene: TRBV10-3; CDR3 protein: CAISGTGGGNQPQHF; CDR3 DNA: TGTGCCATCAGTGGGACAGGTGGTGGCAATCAGCCCCAGCATTTT
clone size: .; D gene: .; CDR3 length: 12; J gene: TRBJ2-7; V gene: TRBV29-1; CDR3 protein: CSVDTSSYEQYF; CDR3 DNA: TGCAGCGTTGACACTAGCTCCTACGAGCAGTACTTC
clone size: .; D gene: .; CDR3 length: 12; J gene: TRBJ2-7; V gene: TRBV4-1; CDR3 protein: CASSPLPYEQYF; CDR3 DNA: TGCGCCAGCAGCCCCCTCCCCTACGAGCAGTACTTC
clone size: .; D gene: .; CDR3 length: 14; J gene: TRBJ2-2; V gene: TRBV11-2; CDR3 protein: CASSVNQGTGELFF; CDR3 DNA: TGTGCCAGCAGCGTAAACCAGGGGACCGGGGAGCTGTTTTTT
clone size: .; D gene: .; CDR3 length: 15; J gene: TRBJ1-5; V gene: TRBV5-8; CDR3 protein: CASSLMQGGSQPQHF; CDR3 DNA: TGTGCCAGCAGCTTGATGCAGGGAGGGAGTCAGCCCCAGCATTTT
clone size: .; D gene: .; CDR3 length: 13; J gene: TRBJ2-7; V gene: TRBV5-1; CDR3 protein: CASIGDNSYEQYF; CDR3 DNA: TGCGCCAGCATCGGGGACAACTCCTACGAGCAGTACTTC
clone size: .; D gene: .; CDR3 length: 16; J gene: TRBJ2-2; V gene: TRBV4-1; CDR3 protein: CASSQGSLGNTGELFF; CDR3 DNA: TGCGCCAGCAGCCAAGGAAGCCTAGGGAACACCGGGGAGCTGTTTTTT
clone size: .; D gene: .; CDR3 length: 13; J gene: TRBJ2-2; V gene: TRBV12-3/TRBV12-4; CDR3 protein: CAVWAANTGELFF; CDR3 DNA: TGTGCCGTCTGGGCAGCGAACACCGGGGAGCTGTTTTTT
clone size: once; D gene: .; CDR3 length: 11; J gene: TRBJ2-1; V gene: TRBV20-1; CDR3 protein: CSAQRTGEQFF; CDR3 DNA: TGCAGTGCCCAGAGAACAGGGGAGCAGTTCTTC
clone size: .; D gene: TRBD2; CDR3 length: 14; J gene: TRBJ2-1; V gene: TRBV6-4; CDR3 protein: CASRERDRLNEQFF; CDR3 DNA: TGTGCCAGCAGGGAGCGGGACCGACTGAATGAGCAGTTCTTC
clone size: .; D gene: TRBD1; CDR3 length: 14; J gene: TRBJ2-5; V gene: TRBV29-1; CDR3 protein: CSVDSRTGKETQYF; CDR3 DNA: TGCAGCGTTGACAGCCGGACAGGGAAAGAGACCCAGTACTTC
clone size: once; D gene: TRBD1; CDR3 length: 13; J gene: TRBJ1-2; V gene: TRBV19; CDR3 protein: CASNGGQGYGYTF; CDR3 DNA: TGTGCCAGTAACGGGGGACAGGGATATGGCTACACCTTC
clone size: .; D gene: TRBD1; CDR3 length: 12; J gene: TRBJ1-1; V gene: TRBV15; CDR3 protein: CATSRRTGRAFF; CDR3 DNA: TGTGCCACCAGCAGGAGGACAGGGAGAGCTTTCTTT
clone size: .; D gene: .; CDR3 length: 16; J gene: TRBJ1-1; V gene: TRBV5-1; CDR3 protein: CASSNQIGQMNTEAFF; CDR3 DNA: TGCGCCAGCAGCAACCAGATAGGACAGATGAACACTGAAGCTTTCTTT
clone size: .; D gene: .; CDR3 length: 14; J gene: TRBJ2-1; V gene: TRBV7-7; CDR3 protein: CASSLAGGNNEQFF; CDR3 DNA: TGTGCTAGCAGCTTAGCCGGTGGTAACAATGAGCAGTTCTTC
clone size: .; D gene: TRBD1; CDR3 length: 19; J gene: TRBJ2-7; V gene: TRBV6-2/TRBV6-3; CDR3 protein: CASSYSTGGQSNLAYEQYF; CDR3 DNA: TGTGCCAGCAGTTACTCGACAGGGGGCCAGTCGAATCTAGCCTACGAGCAGTACTTC
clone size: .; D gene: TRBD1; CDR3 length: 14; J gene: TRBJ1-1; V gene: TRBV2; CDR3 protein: CASRGGQLNTEAFF; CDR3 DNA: TGTGCCAGCAGAGGGGGACAGCTGAACACTGAAGCTTTCTTT
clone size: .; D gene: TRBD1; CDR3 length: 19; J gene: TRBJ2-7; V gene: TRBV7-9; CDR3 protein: CASSLAEPGDRRLTYEQYF; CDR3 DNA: TGTGCCAGCAGCTTAGCGGAGCCCGGGGACAGGAGATTAACCTACGAGCAGTACTTC
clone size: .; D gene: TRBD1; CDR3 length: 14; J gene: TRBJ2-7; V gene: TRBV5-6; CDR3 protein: CASSLAGQGYEQYF; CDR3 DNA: TGTGCCAGCAGCTTGGCCGGACAGGGCTACGAGCAGTACTTC
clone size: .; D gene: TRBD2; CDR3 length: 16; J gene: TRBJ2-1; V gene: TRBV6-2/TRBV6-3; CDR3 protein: CASSYSPGRWTDEQFF; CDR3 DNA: TGTGCCAGCAGTTACTCTCCCGGGAGGTGGACGGATGAGCAGTTCTTC
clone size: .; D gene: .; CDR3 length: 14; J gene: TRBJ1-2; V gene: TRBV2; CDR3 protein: CASSQVNRNYGYTF; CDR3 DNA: TGTGCCAGCAGTCAAGTAAATAGAAACTATGGCTACACCTTC
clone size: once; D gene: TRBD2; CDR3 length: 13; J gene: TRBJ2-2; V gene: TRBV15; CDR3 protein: CATGLAGTGELFF; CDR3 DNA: TGTGCCACCGGCCTAGCGGGGACCGGGGAGCTGTTTTTT
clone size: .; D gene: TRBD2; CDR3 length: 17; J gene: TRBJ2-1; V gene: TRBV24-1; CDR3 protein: CATSDGSGTSGHNEQFF; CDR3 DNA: TGTGCCACCAGTGATGGGTCCGGGACTAGCGGACACAATGAGCAGTTCTTC
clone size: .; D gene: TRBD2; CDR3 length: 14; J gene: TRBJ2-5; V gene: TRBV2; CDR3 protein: CASRLAGGLYPQYF; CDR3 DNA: TGTGCCAGCAGACTAGCGGGGGGCCTGTACCCGCAGTACTTC
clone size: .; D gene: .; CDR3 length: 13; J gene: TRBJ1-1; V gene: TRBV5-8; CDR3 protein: CASSLGERREAFF; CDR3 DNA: TGTGCCAGCAGCTTGGGTGAGAGAAGAGAAGCTTTCTTT
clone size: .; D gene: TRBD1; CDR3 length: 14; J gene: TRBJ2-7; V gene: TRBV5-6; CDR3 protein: CASRRTGKAYEQYF; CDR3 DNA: TGTGCCAGCAGGAGGACAGGGAAAGCCTACGAGCAGTACTTC
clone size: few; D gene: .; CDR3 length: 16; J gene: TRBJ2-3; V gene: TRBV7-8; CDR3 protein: CASSIWTHTSTDTQYF; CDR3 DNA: TGTGCCAGCAGCATCTGGACACATACTAGCACAGATACGCAGTATTTT
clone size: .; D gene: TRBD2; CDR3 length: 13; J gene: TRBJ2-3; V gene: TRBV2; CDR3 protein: CASGLAGTDTQYF; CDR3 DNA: TGTGCCAGCGGACTAGCGGGGACAGATACGCAGTATTTT
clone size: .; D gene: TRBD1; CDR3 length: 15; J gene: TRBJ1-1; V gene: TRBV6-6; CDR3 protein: CASNPRDSWNTEAFF; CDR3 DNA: TGTGCCAGCAATCCCAGGGACAGCTGGAACACTGAAGCTTTCTTT
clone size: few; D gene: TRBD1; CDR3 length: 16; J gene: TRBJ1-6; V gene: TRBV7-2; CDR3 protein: CASSFRQGSYNSPLHF; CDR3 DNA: TGTGCCAGCAGCTTCCGACAGGGCTCCTATAATTCACCCCTCCACTTT
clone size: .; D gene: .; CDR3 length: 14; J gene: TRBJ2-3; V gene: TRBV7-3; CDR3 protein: CASSPSTGVDTQYF; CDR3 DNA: TGTGCCAGCAGCCCTTCGACGGGGGTAGATACGCAGTATTTT
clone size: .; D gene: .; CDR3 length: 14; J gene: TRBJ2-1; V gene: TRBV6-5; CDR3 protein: CASRKRGPRNEQFF; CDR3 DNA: TGTGCCAGTCGGAAACGGGGTCCGCGCAATGAGCAGTTCTTC
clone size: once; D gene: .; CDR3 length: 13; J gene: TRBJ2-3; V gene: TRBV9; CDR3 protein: CASSVDQGDSQYF; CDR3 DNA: TGTGCCAGCAGCGTAGATCAAGGGGATTCGCAGTATTTT
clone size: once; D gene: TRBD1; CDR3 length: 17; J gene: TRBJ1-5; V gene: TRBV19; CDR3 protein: CASSPRIGTGGGQPQHF; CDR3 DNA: TGTGCCAGTAGTCCACGAATCGGGACAGGGGGGGGTCAGCCCCAGCATTTT
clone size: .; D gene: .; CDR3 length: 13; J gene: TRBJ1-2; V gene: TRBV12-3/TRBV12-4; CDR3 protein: CASSGDTAYGYTF; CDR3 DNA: TGTGCCAGCAGTGGGGACACGGCCTATGGCTACACCTTC
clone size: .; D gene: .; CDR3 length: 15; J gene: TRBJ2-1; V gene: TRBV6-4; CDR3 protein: CASRKTGLSYNEQFF; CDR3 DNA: TGTGCCAGCAGGAAGACAGGTCTGTCCTACAATGAGCAGTTCTTC
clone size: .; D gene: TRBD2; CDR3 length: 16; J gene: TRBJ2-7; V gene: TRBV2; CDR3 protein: CASSEVGGLAGAEQYF; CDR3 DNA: TGTGCCAGCAGTGAAGTGGGGGGACTAGCGGGAGCCGAGCAGTACTTC
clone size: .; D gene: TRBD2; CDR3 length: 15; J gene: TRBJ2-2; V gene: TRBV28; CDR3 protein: CASSLLGGRAGELFF; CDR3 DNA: TGTGCCAGCAGTTTATTAGGCGGGAGGGCCGGGGAGCTGTTTTTT
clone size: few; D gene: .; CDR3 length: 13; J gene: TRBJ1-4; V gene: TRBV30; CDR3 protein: CAWSGGRGEKLFF; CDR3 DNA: TGTGCCTGGAGCGGGGGACGGGGTGAAAAACTGTTTTTT
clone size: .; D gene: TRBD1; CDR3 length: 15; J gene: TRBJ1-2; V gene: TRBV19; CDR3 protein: CASSIAGTGGYGYTF; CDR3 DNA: TGTGCCAGTAGTATAGCGGGGACAGGAGGCTATGGCTACACCTTC
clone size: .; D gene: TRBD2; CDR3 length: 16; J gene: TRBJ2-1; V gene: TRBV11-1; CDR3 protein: CASSLFKGLADNEQFF; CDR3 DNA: TGTGCCAGCAGCCTTTTTAAGGGACTAGCGGACAATGAGCAGTTCTTC
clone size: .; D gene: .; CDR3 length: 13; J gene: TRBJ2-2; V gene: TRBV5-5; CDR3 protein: CASTPSGTGELFF; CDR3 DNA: TGTGCCAGCACCCCATCGGGCACCGGGGAGCTGTTTTTT
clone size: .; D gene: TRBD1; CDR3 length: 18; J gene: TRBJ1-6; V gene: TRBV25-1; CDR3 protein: CASSDPGTGAELYSPLHF; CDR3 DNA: TGTGCCAGCAGTGACCCCGGGACAGGGGCCGAGTTGTATTCACCCCTCCACTTT
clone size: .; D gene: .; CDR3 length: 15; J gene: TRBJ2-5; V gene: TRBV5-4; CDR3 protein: CASSFSTSFRETQYF; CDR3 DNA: TGTGCCAGCAGCTTTAGTACTAGTTTTCGGGAGACCCAGTACTTC
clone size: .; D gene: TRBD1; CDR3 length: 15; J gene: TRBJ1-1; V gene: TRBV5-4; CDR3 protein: CASSSMTGTNTEAFF; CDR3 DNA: TGTGCCAGCAGCTCCATGACAGGGACGAACACTGAAGCTTTCTTT
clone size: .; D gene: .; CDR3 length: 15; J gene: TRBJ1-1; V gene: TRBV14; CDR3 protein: CASSPYLGKNTEAFF; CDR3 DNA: TGTGCCAGCAGCCCCTATCTTGGTAAGAACACTGAAGCTTTCTTT
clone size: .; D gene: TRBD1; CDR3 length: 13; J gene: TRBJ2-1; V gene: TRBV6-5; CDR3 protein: CASRGPSYNEQFF; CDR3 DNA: TGTGCCTCCAGGGGGCCATCCTACAATGAGCAGTTCTTC
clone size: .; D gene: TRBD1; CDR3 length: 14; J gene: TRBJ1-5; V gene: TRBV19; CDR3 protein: CASGDRKSNQPQHF; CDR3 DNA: TGTGCCAGCGGGGACAGAAAAAGCAATCAGCCCCAGCATTTT
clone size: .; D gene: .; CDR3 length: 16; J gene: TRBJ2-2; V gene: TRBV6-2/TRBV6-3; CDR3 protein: CASSPRDTTNTGELFF; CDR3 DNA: TGTGCCAGCAGCCCTCGGGACACTACGAACACCGGGGAGCTGTTTTTT
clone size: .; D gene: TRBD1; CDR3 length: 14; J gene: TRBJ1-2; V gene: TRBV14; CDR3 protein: CASSFGQAFYGYTF; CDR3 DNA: TGTGCCAGCAGCTTTGGACAGGCGTTCTATGGCTACACCTTC
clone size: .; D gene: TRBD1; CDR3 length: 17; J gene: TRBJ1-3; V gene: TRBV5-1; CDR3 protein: CASSLGSTGLAGNTIYF; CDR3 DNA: TGCGCCAGCAGCTTGGGGTCGACAGGGCTTGCTGGAAACACCATATATTTT
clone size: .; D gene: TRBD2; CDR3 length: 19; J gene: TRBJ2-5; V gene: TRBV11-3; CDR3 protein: CASSSRTSGNLPYQETQYF; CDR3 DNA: TGTGCCAGCAGCTCGCGGACTAGCGGCAATCTACCGTACCAAGAGACCCAGTACTTC
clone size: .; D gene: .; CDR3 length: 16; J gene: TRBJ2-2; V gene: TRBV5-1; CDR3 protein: CASSLLGGAGTGELFF; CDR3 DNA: TGCGCCAGCAGCTTATTAGGGGGGGCTGGCACCGGGGAGCTGTTTTTT
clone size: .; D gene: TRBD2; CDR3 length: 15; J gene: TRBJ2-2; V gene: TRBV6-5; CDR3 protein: CASRRPSGGIGELFF; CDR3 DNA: TGTGCCAGCAGGCGCCCTAGCGGGGGGATAGGGGAGCTGTTTTTT
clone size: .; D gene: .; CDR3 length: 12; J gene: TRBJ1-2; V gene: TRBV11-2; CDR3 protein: CASSLTGWGYTF; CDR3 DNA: TGTGCCAGCAGCTTAACGGGTTGGGGCTACACCTTC
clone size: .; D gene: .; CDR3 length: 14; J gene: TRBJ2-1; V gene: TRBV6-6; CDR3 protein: CASSSPSGYNEQFF; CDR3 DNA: TGTGCCAGCAGTTCCCCATCGGGGTACAATGAGCAGTTCTTC
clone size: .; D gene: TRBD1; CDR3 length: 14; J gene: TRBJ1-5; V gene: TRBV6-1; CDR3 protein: CASSETGVGQPQHF; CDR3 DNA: TGTGCCAGCAGTGAAACAGGGGTAGGTCAGCCCCAGCATTTT
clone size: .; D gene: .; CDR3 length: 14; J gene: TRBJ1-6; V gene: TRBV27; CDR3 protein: CASTPRVRDAPLHF; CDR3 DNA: TGTGCCAGCACCCCGAGGGTCCGCGATGCACCCCTCCACTTT
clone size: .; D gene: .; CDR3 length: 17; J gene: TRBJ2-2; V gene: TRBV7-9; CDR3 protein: CASSFAYNRVGTGELFF; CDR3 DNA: TGTGCCAGCAGCTTTGCATATAACAGGGTCGGCACCGGGGAGCTGTTTTTT
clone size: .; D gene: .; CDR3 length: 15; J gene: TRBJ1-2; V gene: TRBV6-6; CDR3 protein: CASSYGGRGRYGYTF; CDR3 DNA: TGTGCCAGCAGTTACGGAGGACGAGGGAGATATGGCTACACCTTC